A single TCR beta chain is shown here with its context. Those enrolled in Seattle joined during active infection and were followed longitudinally afterward. Germline CDR1 is SGHRS and CDR2 is YFSETQ. V was pared by 4 bases and J by 2 bases, with 12 bases between. This CDR3 contains 15 residues. Repertoires were generated with immunoSEQ multiplex PCR, while TCRdb's copy carries only in-frame clones and drops some. The top ten clones hold over 0.75% of a sample with over 200,000 clones, roughly 92% of them seen once. This specimen comes from a study of blood T cell repertoires in COVID-19. The sample taken for sequencing was peripheral blood. The source is a man in his 60s with COVID-19, enrolled during active disease. J is TRBJ2-2 and V is TRBV5-1; the D gene is possibly TRBD2 (5 bases). The CDR3 sequence is CASSRGTVNTGELFF. DNA of the CDR3: TGCGCCAGCAGCCGGGGAACAGTAAACACCGGGGAGCTGTTTTTT.